The source of this TCR beta chain is a study of glioma-infiltrating T cells (dated by TCRdb to 2016 to 2017). For the study in its entirety: The study sequenced TCR alpha- and beta-chain repertoires from glioma tissue, from non-neoplastic brain tissue and from matched peripheral blood mononuclear cells. To measure how far tissue and blood T-cell populations diverged, each tissue-infiltrating repertoire was compared against the peripheral blood repertoire of the same patient. The paired cohort comprised three low-grade glioma patients, about eight primary glioblastoma patients and three non-glioma patients contributing non-neoplastic brain tissue. On the study overall, not on this receptor specifically: In non-neoplastic patients, VJ-independent divergence between tissue and blood fell below expectation, whereas in all gliomas, and especially in low-grade gliomas, the divergence rose above expectation. Group comparisons rested on small numbers: three non-neoplastic, three low-grade glioma and 7 or 8 glioblastoma patients. Tissue and blood shared very few CDR3 sequences, a result attributed to high CDR3 diversity and limited sampling.

There are many counts of this clonotype. Which antigen it targets is not known. There are no base qualities to consult, and no much larger clone falls within one base. TCR alpha and beta CDR3 regions were amplified with the iRepertoire nested amplicon-rescue multiplex PCR (arm-PCR) platform from RNA. The input for one-step reverse transcription and amplification was about 85-400 ng of either tissue mRNA or PBMC total RNA. After bead purification, a secondary multiplex PCR added Illumina adapters, and libraries were gel-purified between 200 and 400 bp. Demultiplexing relied on internal 6-nucleotide barcodes carried by the libraries. Sequencing of libraries was performed on an Illumina MiSeq with 2x220 or 2x250 nucleotide paired-end reads. In the original analysis: Paired reads were merged using FLASH 1.2.11 and aligned with BWA-MEM to the GRCh37 human genome, and TRA and TRB reads were then extracted. V and J assignment used an IMGT-derived reference of cassette sequences and CDR3 motifs that included pseudogenes. Three-frame translation of reads was performed, and productive CDR3s were defined as those with a C...FGXG motif and no stop codons. A clonotype was defined as a unique combination of a V-J cassette pair and a CDR3 amino acid sequence. Reads were filtered by Hamming distance, thresholded by each sample's sequence error rate in mapped regions. TCRdb trimmed the raw reads at Q25, called clones with MiXCR and kept productive beta chains. CDR3 protein sequences are deduplicated, and each keeps its most common genes and DNA. These V and J calls rely on TCRdb rather than the paper's analysis. In this sample the table shows approximately 90,000 distinct CDR3 sequences, 20% to 25% of which occur a single time. Jointly, the top ten make up more than 6.5% of the sample.

The CDR3 runs 15 amino acids, cysteine and phenylalanine included. Of all the DNA, just the CDR3 is kept, 45 bases in frame from base 1. Between the V and J ends, shortened by 0 bases and 2 bases respectively, the junction contains 9 bases. CDR1 MNHEY and CDR2 SMNVEV are derived from the germline V gene (reference sequence). This clonotype was sampled from a human donor with low-grade glioma or glioblastoma, undergoing nonglioma brain surgery, or in good health (not recorded which). The receptor chain draws on TRBV27 and TRBJ2-3; a weak D assignment points to TRBD2 (6 bases agree). Sequenced sample: glioma tissue, nonneoplastic brain tissue, or PBMCs (not recorded which). The CDR3 region has the sequence CASSLSWGDTDTQYF. The bases read TGTGCCAGCAGTTTATCTTGGGGGGACACAGATACGCAGTATTTT.